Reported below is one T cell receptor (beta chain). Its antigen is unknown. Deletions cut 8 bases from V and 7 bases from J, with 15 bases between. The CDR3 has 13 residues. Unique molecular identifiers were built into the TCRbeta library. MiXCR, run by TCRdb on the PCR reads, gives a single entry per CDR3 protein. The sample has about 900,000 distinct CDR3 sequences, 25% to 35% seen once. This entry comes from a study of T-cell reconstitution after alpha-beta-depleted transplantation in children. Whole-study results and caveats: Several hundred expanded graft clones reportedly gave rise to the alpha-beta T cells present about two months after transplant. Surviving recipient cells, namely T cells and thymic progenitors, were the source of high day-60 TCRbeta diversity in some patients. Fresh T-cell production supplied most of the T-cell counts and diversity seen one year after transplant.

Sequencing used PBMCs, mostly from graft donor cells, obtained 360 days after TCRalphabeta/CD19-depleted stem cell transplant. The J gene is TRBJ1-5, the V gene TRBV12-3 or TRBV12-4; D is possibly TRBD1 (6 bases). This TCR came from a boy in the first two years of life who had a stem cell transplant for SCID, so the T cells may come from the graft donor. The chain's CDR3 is CASHGGARQPQHF. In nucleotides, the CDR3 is TGTGCCAGCCACGGGGGGGCGAGGCAGCCCCAGCATTTT.